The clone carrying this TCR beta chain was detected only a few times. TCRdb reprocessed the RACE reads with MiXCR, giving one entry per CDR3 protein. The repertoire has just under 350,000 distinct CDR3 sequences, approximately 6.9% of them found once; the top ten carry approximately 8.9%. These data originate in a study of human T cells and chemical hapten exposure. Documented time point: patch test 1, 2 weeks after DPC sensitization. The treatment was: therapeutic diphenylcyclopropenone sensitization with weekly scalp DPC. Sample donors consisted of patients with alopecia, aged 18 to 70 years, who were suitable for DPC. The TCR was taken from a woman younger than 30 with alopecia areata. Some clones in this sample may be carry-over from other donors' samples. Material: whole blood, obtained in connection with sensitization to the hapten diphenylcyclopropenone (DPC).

In DNA, the CDR3 is TGTGCCAGCAGCCACCTCTCCCGCGGCTCTGGGGCCAACGTCCTGACTTTC. Protein sequence: CASSHLSRGSGANVLTF. This chain uses TRBV6-5 with TRBJ2-6; the D is unclear. CDR1 MNHEY and CDR2 SVGAGI come from the germline V gene. CDR3 size: 17 residues. With 6 bases removed from V and 0 bases from J, the gap between germline ends came to 15 bases.